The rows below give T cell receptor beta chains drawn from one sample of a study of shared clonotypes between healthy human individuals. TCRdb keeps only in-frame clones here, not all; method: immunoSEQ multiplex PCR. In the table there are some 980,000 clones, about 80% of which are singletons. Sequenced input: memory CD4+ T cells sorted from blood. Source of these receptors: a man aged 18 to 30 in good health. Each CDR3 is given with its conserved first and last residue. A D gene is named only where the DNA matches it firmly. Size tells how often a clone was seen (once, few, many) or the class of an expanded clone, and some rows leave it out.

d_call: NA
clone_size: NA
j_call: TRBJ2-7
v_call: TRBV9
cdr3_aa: CASSVQGRRGEYEQYF
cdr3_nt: TGTGCCAGCAGCGTGCAGGGGCGCAGGGGGGAATACGAGCAGTACTTC

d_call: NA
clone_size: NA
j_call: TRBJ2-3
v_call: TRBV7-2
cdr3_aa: CASSGPLSTDTQYF
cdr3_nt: TGTGCCAGCAGCGGGCCGCTTAGCACAGATACGCAGTATTTT

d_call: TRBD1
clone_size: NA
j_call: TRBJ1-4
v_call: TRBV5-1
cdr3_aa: CASSKGTAPEKLFF
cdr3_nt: TGCGCCAGCAGCAAAGGGACAGCCCCTGAAAAACTGTTTTTT

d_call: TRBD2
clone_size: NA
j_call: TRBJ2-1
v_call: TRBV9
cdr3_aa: CASSIAGGPYNEQFF
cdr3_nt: TGTGCCAGCAGCATTGCGGGGGGGCCCTACAATGAGCAGTTCTTC

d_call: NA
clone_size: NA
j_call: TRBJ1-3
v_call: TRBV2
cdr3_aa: CASSEDFGSSFPIYF
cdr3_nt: TGTGCCAGCAGTGAGGATTTCGGGAGTTCGTTCCCCATATATTTT

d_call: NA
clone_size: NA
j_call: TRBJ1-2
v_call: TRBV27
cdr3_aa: CASSPNPSDRSYGYTF
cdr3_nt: TGTGCCAGCAGTCCGAACCCCTCTGACAGAAGCTATGGCTACACCTTC

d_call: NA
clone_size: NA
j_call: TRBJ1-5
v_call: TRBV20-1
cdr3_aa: CSASRDLF
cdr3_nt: TGCAGTGCTAGTCGCGATCTTTTT

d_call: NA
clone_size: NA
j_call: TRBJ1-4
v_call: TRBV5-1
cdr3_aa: CASSAYGEKLFF
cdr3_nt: TGCGCCAGCAGCGCCTACGGAGAAAAACTGTTTTTT

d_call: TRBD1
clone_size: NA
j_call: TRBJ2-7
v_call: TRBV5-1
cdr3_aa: CASSGYRGQGEQYF
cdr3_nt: TGCGCCAGCAGCGGGTACAGGGGGCAGGGCGAGCAGTACTTC

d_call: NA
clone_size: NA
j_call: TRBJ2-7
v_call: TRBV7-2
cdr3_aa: CASSLGERAYEQYF
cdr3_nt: TGTGCCAGCAGCTTAGGGGAGAGGGCCTACGAGCAGTACTTC

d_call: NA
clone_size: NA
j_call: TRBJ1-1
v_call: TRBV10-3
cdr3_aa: CAISDLGQGNTEAFF
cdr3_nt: TGTGCCATCAGTGATTTGGGTCAGGGGAACACTGAAGCTTTCTTT

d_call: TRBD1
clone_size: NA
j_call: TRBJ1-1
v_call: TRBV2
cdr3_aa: CASSGQGRGTEAFF
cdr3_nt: TGTGCCAGCAGTGGACAGGGCAGAGGCACTGAAGCTTTCTTT

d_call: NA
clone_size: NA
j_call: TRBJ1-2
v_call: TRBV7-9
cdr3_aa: CASSALTGSGGYTF
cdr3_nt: TGTGCCAGCAGCGCCTTAACAGGAAGCGGTGGCTACACCTTC

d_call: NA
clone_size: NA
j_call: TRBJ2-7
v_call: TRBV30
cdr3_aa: CAWSVAYEQYF
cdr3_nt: TGTGCCTGGTCCGTCGCCTACGAGCAGTACTTC

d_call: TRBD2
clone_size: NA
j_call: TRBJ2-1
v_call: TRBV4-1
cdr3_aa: CASSQGALGLAMSEQFF
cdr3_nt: TGCGCCAGCAGCCAAGGGGCCCTGGGACTAGCTATGAGTGAGCAGTTCTTC

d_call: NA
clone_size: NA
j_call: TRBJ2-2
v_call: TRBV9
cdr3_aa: CASSVIENTGELFF
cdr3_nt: TGTGCCAGCAGCGTAATTGAAAACACCGGGGAGCTGTTTTTT

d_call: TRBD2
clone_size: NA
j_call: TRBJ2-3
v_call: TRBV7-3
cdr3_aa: CASSFHTSGLSTDTQYF
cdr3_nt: TGTGCCAGCAGCTTTCATACTAGCGGGCTGAGCACAGATACGCAGTATTTT

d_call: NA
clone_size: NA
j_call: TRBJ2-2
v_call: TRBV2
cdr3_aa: CASAGSIRTGELFF
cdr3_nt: TGTGCCAGCGCGGGTTCGATCCGGACCGGGGAGCTGTTTTTT

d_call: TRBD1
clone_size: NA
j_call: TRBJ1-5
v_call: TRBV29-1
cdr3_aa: CSVGQPNQPQHF
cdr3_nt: TGCAGCGTGGGACAGCCCAATCAGCCCCAGCATTTT

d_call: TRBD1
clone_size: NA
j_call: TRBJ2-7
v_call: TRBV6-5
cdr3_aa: CASSYKWTGYYEQYF
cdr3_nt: TGTGCCAGCAGTTACAAATGGACAGGATACTACGAGCAGTACTTC

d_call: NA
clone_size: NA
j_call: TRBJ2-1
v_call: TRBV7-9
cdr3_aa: CASSFSYEQFF
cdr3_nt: TGTGCCAGCAGCTTCAGTTATGAGCAGTTCTTC

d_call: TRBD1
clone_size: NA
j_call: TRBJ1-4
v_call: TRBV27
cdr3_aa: CASSFASGTGVKEKLFF
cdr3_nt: TGTGCCAGCAGTTTCGCCTCCGGGACAGGGGTTAAGGAAAAACTGTTTTTT

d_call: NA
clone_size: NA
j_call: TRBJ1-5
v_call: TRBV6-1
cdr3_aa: CASWGGGNQPQHF
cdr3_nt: TGTGCCAGCTGGGGTGGGGGGAATCAGCCCCAGCATTTT

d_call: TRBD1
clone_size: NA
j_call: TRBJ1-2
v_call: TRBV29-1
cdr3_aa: CSASSTGDGYGYTF
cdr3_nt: TGCAGCGCATCCTCAACAGGGGACGGCTATGGCTACACCTTC

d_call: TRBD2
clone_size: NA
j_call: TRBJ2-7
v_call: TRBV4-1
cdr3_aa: CASSRAGLLGYEQYF
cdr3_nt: TGCGCCAGCAGCCGTGCGGGACTACTAGGTTACGAGCAGTACTTC

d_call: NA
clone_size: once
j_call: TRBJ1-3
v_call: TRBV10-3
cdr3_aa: CAISDPGQGGNTIYF
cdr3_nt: TGTGCCATCAGTGATCCGGGGCAGGGTGGAAACACCATATATTTT

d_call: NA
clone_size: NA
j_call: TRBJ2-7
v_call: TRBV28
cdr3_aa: CATSPGQYEQYF
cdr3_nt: TGTGCCACCTCCCCCGGGCAGTACGAGCAGTACTTC

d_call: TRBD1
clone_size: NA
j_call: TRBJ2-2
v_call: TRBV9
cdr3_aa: CASRGTGNTGELFF
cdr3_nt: TGTGCCAGCAGGGGGACAGGGAACACCGGGGAGCTGTTTTTT

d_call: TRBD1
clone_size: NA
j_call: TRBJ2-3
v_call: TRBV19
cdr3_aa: CASTRQGTSTDTQYF
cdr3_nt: TGTGCCAGTACCAGACAGGGGACTAGCACAGATACGCAGTATTTT

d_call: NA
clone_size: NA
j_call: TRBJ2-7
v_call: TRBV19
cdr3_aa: CASSFDSPTSSYEQYF
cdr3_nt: TGTGCCAGTAGTTTTGACAGTCCCACCAGCTCCTACGAGCAGTACTTC

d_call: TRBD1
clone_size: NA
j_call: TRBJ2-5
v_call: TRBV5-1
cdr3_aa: CASSRSTGVETQYF
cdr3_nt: TGCGCCAGCAGCCGATCGACAGGGGTAGAGACCCAGTACTTC

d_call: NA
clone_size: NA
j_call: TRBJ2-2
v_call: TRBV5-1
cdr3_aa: CASSAGDITGELFF
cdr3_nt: TGCGCCAGCAGCGCAGGGGATATAACCGGGGAGCTGTTTTTT

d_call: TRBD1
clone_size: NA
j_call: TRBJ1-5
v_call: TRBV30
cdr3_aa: CAWSPRLGGGNQPQHF
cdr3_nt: TGTGCCTGGAGTCCTAGGTTAGGGGGCGGCAATCAGCCCCAGCATTTT

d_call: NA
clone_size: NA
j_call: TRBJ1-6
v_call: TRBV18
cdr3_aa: CASSPTVGGTAYNSPLHF
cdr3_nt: TGTGCCAGCTCACCCACGGTTGGGGGTACGGCCTATAATTCACCCCTCCACTTT

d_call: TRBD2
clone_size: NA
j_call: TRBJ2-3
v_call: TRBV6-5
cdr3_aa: CASSNGLAGGSQYF
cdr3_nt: TGTGCCAGCAGTAATGGACTAGCGGGAGGGTCGCAGTATTTT

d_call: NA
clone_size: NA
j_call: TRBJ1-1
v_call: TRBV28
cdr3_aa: CASSPPTYRATEAFF
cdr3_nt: TGTGCCAGCAGCCCCCCCACGTACAGGGCCACTGAAGCTTTCTTT

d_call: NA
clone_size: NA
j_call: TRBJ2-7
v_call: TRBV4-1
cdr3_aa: CASSQDRFSYEQYF
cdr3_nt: TGCGCCAGCAGCCAAGATAGGTTCTCCTACGAGCAGTACTTC

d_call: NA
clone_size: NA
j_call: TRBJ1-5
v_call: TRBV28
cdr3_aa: CASSLLYSNQPQHF
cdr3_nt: TGTGCCAGCAGTTTACTCTATAGCAATCAGCCCCAGCATTTT

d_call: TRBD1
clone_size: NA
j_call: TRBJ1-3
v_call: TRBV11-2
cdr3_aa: CASSLRQGASSIYF
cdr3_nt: TGTGCCAGCAGCTTACGACAGGGGGCTAGCTCCATATATTTT

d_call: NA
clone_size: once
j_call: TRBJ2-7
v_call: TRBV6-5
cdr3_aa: CASRPDSSYEQYF
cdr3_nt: TGTGCCAGCAGGCCGGACAGCTCCTACGAGCAGTACTTC

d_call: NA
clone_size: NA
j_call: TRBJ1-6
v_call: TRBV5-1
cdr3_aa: CASSLDRAGGSPLHF
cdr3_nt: TGCGCCAGCAGCTTGGACAGGGCCGGGGGGTCACCCCTCCACTTT